A single sample gave rise to the 23 T cell receptor beta chains below, sequenced in a study of blood T cell repertoires in COVID-19. Data came from immunoSEQ multiplex PCR; TCRdb stores just in-frame clones and leaves some out. Of more than 150,000 clones listed, more than 85% are singletons. The source material was peripheral blood. Receptors originate from a woman between 65 and 79 years old with acute or convalescent COVID-19.

The CDR3 bases are TGTGCCAGCAGGGGCAGTATTAGCAATCAGCCCCAGCATTTT. Protein sequence: CASRGSISNQPQHF. V and J are TRBV28 and TRBJ1-5; no definite D call. Trimming removed 6 bases from V and 0 bases from J, with 9 bases in between. The CDR3 spans 14 residues. Germline CDR1 and CDR2: MDHEN and SYDVKM. The full variable domain, in which reference TRBV28 and TRBJ1-5 provide the parts outside the CDR3, is DVKVTQSSRYLVKRTGEKVFLECVQDMDHENMFWYRQDPGLGLRLIYFSYDVKMKEKGDIPEGYSVSREKKERFSLILESASTNQTSMYLCASRGSISNQPQHFGDGTRLSIL.

In DNA form, the CDR3 reads TGTGCCAGCAGCACTAGCGGGGCGAAAACCAATGAGCAGTTCTTC. Residues: CASSTSGAKTNEQFF. This chain joins TRBV6-2 or TRBV6-3 and TRBJ2-1; 10 bases fit TRBD2. This CDR3 has 15 amino acids. CDR1 and CDR2 (germline): MNHEY, SVGEGT. Trimming at V came to 6 bases and at J to 6 bases, leaving 8 bases not matched to a gene.

The V call is TRBV18, the J call TRBJ1-1; D unclear. Trimming shortened V by 6 bases and J by 0 bases, and 8 bases separated the two germline ends. Germline V gives CDR1 KGHSH, CDR2 LQKENI. This CDR3 contains 13 residues. CDR3 sequence (DNA): TGTGCCAGCTCTCCCGTAATGAACACTGAAGCTTTCTTT. Its translation is CASSPVMNTEAFF.

This rearrangement joins TRBV5-4 to TRBJ2-1, with 8 bases fitting TRBD1. Trimming cost V 0 bases and J 10 bases; bases outside gene matches: 9. This CDR3 contains 15 residues. Germline V CDR1 and CDR2: SGHNT, YYREEE (reference sequence). CDR3 in DNA: TGTGCCAGCAGCTTGGGGACAGGGCCGCTTGAGGAGCAGTTCTTC. As protein: CASSLGTGPLEEQFF.

This clone was detected only once. The V call is TRBV6-6, the J call TRBJ1-3; D gene uncertain. This CDR3 has 13 amino acids. CDR1 is MNHNY, CDR2 SVGAGI, per germline (reference sequence). V was shortened by 7 bases and J by 0 bases, with 7 bases between the two germline ends. CDR3 in DNA: TGTGCCAGCACACTATACTCTGGAAACACCATATATTTT. Translation gives CASTLYSGNTIYF.

V gene TRBV19 combines with J gene TRBJ1-2, with TRBD1 identical over 8 bases. Germline values: CDR1 LNHDA, CDR2 SQIVND (reference sequence). This CDR3 region has 15 residues. With V trimmed by 5 bases and J by 2 bases, 7 bases remained unmatched. The CDR3 bases are TGTGCCAGTAGTCGGAGGACAGGGATGAACTATGGCTACACCTTC. The encoded protein is CASSRRTGMNYGYTF.

The CDR3: CASSYGQGAYTQYF. CDR3 DNA sequence: TGTGCCAGCAGTTATGGACAGGGGGCATATACGCAGTATTTT. J is TRBJ2-3 and V is TRBV6-5; 11 positions agree with TRBD1. J gave up 7 bases and V 3 bases, and 3 bases lay outside the gene matches. This CDR3 has 14 amino acids. Germline V gene data show CDR1 as MNHEY and CDR2 as SVGAGI.

This rearrangement joins TRBV5-5 to TRBJ2-7; D is perhaps TRBD1 (5 bases). The CDR3 length is 13 residues. CDR1 is SGHKS and CDR2 is YYEKEE in the germline V gene (reference sequence). V lost 1 base to trimming and J lost 3 bases, with 8 bases between them. CDR3 DNA sequence: TGTGCCAGCAGCTTGCCAGGGATCTACGAGCAGTACTTC. It specifies CASSLPGIYEQYF.

J is TRBJ1-2 and V is TRBV6-5; TRBD1 matches 7 bases. This CDR3 is 13 amino acids long. V shed 9 bases, J shed 0 bases, and the junction held 4 bases outside the gene matches. CDR1 and CDR2 from the germline V gene are MNHEY and SVGAGI. This chain's CDR3 is CASKTGSNYGYTF. CDR3 coding DNA: TGTGCCAGTAAGACAGGGTCTAACTATGGCTACACCTTC.

The V call is TRBV5-6, the J call TRBJ2-3, with 8 positions matching TRBD2. The CDR3 loop spans 18 amino acids. V trimming: 2 bases; J trimming: 1 base; junction bases outside the gene matches: 12. In germline, CDR1 is SGHDT, CDR2 YYEEEE. The CDR3 nucleotides are TGTGCCAGCAGCTTTACGGGGGGGCCTAGGGTAGGCACAGATACGCAGTATTTT. Protein product: CASSFTGGPRVGTDTQYF.

The chain links TRBV19 to TRBJ2-1; 10 nucleotides line up with TRBD2. The CDR3 extends over 16 amino acids. The V and J ends lost 2 bases and 10 bases, in that order; junction bases with no gene match: 11. The V gene's germline CDR1 is LNHDA and CDR2 SQIVND (reference sequence). CDR3 sequence reads: CASSIHGTSGAGEQFF. The CDR3 DNA reads as TGTGCCAGTAGTATACATGGAACTAGCGGGGCAGGGGAGCAGTTCTTC. Variable domain in full (rest from reference TRBV19 and TRBJ2-1): DGGITQSPKYLFRKEGQNVTLSCEQNLNHDAMYWYRQDPGQGLRLIYYSQIVNDFQKGDIAEGYSVSREKKESFPLTVTSAQKNPTAFYLCASSIHGTSGAGEQFFGPGTRLTVL.

V gene TRBV7-9 combines with J gene TRBJ1-1; TRBD1 is a possible D gene (6 bases). In germline, CDR1 is SEHNR, CDR2 FQNEAQ (reference sequence). V was cut by 9 bases and J by 3 bases, with 17 bases left in between. CDR3 length: 14 amino acids. The CDR3 is CARKYRVGDTEAFF. CDR3 nucleotide sequence: TGTGCCAGAAAATACAGGGTTGGGGACACTGAAGCTTTCTTT.

V and J are TRBV29-1 and TRBJ1-1; TRBD1 matches 11 bases. CDR3 length: 14 amino acids. The V gene end was trimmed by 5 bases and the J gene end by 2 bases; junction bases not matched to a gene: 4. CDR1 is SQVTM, CDR2 ANQGSEA, per germline. In nucleotides, the CDR3 is TGCAGCGTTCAAGGGACAGGGGGAAACACTGAAGCTTTCTTT. Protein product: CSVQGTGGNTEAFF. Combining the CDR3 with reference TRBV29-1 and TRBJ1-1 gives the whole variable domain SAVISQKPSRDICQRGTSLTIQCQVDSQVTMMFWYRQQPGQSLTLIATANQGSEATYESGFVIDKFPISRPNLTFSTLTVSNMSPEDSSIYLCSVQGTGGNTEAFFGQGTRLTVV.

In DNA form, the CDR3 reads TGTGCCAGCAGTTCTTACTCCTGGGGGACTGGGGAAGAGACCCAGTACTTC. Translation gives CASSSYSWGTGEETQYF. This chain joins TRBV27 and TRBJ2-5, with D tentatively TRBD2 (6 bases). V lost 4 bases, J lost 3 bases, and 21 bases lay in between. Germline V CDR1 and CDR2: MNHEY, SMNVEV (reference sequence). The CDR3 is 17 residues long.

The J gene is TRBJ1-2, the V gene TRBV6-5; maybe TRBD1 (5 bases). Germline V gives CDR1 MNHEY, CDR2 SVGAGI. The CDR3 covers 15 residues. Trimming stripped 6 bases from V and 4 bases from J, with 18 bases between. The CDR3 DNA reads as TGTGCCAGCAGGGCAACAGGCGCCGGGCCCTATGGCTACACCTTC. This gives the protein CASRATGAGPYGYTF.

Notes on this clone: One end of the junction is discordant with germline, which a read error may explain. The V call is TRBV7-7, the J call TRBJ2-5; TRBD1 matches 8 bases. The CDR3 extends over 15 amino acids. Germline V gene lookup returns CDR1 SSHAT and CDR2 FNYEAQ (reference sequence). The CDR3 DNA is TGTGCTAGCAGCTTATCCGGACAGGGATCGGAGACCCAGTACTTC. Residues: CASSLSGQGSETQYF.

This clone was picked up a small number of times. V gene TRBV4-2 combines with J gene TRBJ2-7; tentative D call: TRBD2 (6 bases). Germline values: CDR1 LGHNA, CDR2 YNFKEQ. This CDR3 is 15 amino acids long. Between the trimmed V and J ends, which lost 4 bases and 4 bases, there was a span of 17 bases. CDR3 sequence reads: CASSLPTRTPYEQYV. CDR3 bases: TGTGCCAGCAGCCTGCCGACTAGAACTCCATACGAGCAGTACGTC.

V usage is TRBV3-1 (or the pseudogene TRBV3-2) and J usage is TRBJ2-3; TRBD2 matches 14 bases. The junction had 11 bases not matched to a gene; V was cut back by 1 base and J by 2 bases. CDR1 and CDR2 (germline): LGHDT, YNNKEL (reference sequence). CDR3 length: 20 amino acids. This CDR3 is CASSQVIGGTSGGLTDTQYF. The CDR3 DNA reads as TGTGCCAGCAGCCAAGTTATAGGTGGGACTAGCGGGGGACTCACAGATACGCAGTATTTT.

This chain connects TRBV27 to TRBJ2-3, with TRBD2 matching over 7 bases. The germline gives CDR1 MNHEY, CDR2 SMNVEV (reference sequence). J gave up 1 base and V 3 bases, and 13 bases lay outside the gene matches. The CDR3 has 18 residues. The CDR3 nucleotides are TGTGCCAGCAGTTTCTCTTATAATCCCGCGGGGGGCACAGATACGCAGTATTTT. Residues: CASSFSYNPAGGTDTQYF.

The rearrangement links TRBV28 to TRBJ2-2; TRBD2 might be the D (6 bases). The CDR3 loop spans 13 amino acids. Germline lookup yields CDR1 MDHEN and CDR2 SYDVKM. The ends were cut back, 2 bases at V and 6 bases at J, with 7 bases in the middle. CDR3 coding DNA: TGTGCCAGCAGTTTAACTAGCCCCGGGGAGCTGTTTTTT. It is translated as CASSLTSPGELFF.

This chain links TRBV7-6 with TRBJ2-5, with D uncertain. Germline lookup yields CDR1 SGHVS and CDR2 FNYEAQ. V lost 3 bases and J 2 bases, leaving 10 bases between the germline ends. CDR3 length: 14 amino acids. CDR3 loop: CASSFGTVQETQYF. In DNA, the CDR3 is TGTGCCAGCAGCTTCGGAACAGTACAAGAGACCCAGTACTTC.

This rearrangement joins TRBV12-3 or TRBV12-4 to TRBJ1-2; a possible D gene is TRBD1 (6 bases). V was trimmed by 3 bases and J by 7 bases, leaving 12 bases between them. The CDR3 consists of 13 residues. The CDR3 coding sequence is TGTGCCAGCAGTTTGTCCAGGGGCTTTGGCTACACCTTC. Residues: CASSLSRGFGYTF.

The V gene is TRBV19, the J gene TRBJ1-5; D is uncertain. Germline V gene lookup returns CDR1 LNHDA and CDR2 SQIVND (reference sequence). There are 13 residues in the CDR3. The V gene lost 7 bases and the J gene lost 2 bases, with 9 bases spanning the gap. CDR3 DNA: TGTGCCAGTACCGGGAGGGGCAATCAGCCCCAGCATTTT. Its protein is CASTGRGNQPQHF.